The following is a T cell receptor (beta chain) sequence with its context. The data originate from a study of shared clonotypes between healthy human individuals. Across the study: Per donor, three plates held CD4 naive cells, three held CD4 memory, two held CD8 naive and one held CD8 memory.

Sorted-subset replicate PCR reactions contained 150 to 200 ng DNA, corresponding to approximately 30,000 T cell genomes. Sequencing used immunoSEQ multiplex PCR; TCRdb keeps in-frame clones, though not all of them. The repertoire includes about 530,000 clones, about 96% of them detected once, and 0.06% sits in the top ten. This CDR3 region has 14 residues. The ends were cut back, 1 base at V and 5 bases at J, with 11 bases in the middle. CDR1 LNHDA and CDR2 SQIVND come from the germline V gene (reference sequence). The sample consisted of naive CD4+ T cells sorted from blood. Subset denoted: CD45RA+ positively selected. The rearrangement joins TRBV19 to TRBJ1-1; unclear D gene. This TCR was sampled from a woman in her twenties or thirties in good health. The DNA of the CDR3 is TGTGCCAGTAGTATAGGAGTCATGGGGACTGAAGCTTTCTTT. Amino acid sequence: CASSIGVMGTEAFF.